This TCR beta chain comes out of a study of metastatic and nonmetastatic thyroid tumors. Study-level information: Comparative analysis of repertoires was undertaken across blood and tumor or nodule tissue obtained from malignant and benign thyroid patients.

From the PCR reads, TCRdb re-called clones with MiXCR. The sample shows tens of thousands of clones, about an eighth of them seen only once. Treatment of any kind had been given to no patient before thyroid surgery. The TCR originated in a female donor with papillary thyroid cancer or a benign thyroid nodule (not recorded which). Some clones in this sample may be carry-over from other donors' samples. Sequencing input: blood.

This chain's CDR3 is CASSQQSVGNTIYF. The CDR3 DNA reads TGTGCCAGCAGCCAACAGTCAGTAGGAAACACCATATATTTT. V gene TRBV3-1 combines with J gene TRBJ1-3; D is undetermined. Trimming cost V 2 bases and J 4 bases, with 9 bases left between them. CDR3 length: 14 amino acids. Germline lookup yields CDR1 LGHDT and CDR2 YNNKEL (reference sequence).